The following is a T cell receptor (beta chain) sequence with its context. The antigen is undetermined. This entry is derived from a study of T cells in Graves' hyperthyroidism and ophthalmopathy. The wider study: At the time of initial diagnosis and before any treatment, peripheral blood was collected. Findings and limits, study-wide: Blood also carried most thyroid clonotypes expanded above 0.001.

The ends lost 4 bases at V and 6 bases at J; junction bases unmatched: 10. The CDR3 runs to 16 residues. In germline, CDR1 is MGHDK, CDR2 SYGVNS. Amplification of TCR beta CDR3 regions used RNA as the template. HTBI primers were used for first-round RT-PCR of the TCR CDR3. Via MiXCR, TCRdb re-called the multiplex PCR reads, giving one row per CDR3 protein. The data hold tens of thousands of distinct CDR3 sequences, with under 70% observed a single time. Used for diagnoses were clinical symptoms, serum thyroxine and TRAb, thyroid ultrasound and orbital computed tomography. The TCR comes from a woman between 55 and 75 years old with Graves' ophthalmopathy. The chain recombines TRBV25-1 with TRBJ1-5, with 9 bases that match TRBD1. Source material: blood. CDR3 sequence (DNA): TGTGCCAGCAGTGGGTGGGACAGGGAAGGAGGTCAGCCCCAGCATTTT. Translation: CASSGWDREGGQPQHF.